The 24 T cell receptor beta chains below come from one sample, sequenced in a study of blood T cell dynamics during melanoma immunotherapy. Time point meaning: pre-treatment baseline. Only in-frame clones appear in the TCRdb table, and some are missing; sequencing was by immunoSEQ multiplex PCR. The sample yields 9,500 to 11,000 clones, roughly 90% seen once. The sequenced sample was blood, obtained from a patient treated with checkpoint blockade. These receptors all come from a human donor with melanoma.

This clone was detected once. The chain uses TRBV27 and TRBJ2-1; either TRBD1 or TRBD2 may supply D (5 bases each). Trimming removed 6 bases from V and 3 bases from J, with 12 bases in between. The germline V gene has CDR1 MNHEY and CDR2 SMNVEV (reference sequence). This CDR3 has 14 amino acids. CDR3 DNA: TGTGCCAGCAGGCCGGGACGGAGCTACAATGAGCAGTTCTTC. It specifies CASRPGRSYNEQFF.

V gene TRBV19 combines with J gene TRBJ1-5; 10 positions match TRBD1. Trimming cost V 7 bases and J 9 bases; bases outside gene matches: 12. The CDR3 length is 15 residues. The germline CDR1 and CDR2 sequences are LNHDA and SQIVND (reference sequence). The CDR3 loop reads CASKTGTGAAPPQHF. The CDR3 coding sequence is TGTGCCAGTAAAACCGGGACAGGGGCCGCACCGCCCCAGCATTTT.

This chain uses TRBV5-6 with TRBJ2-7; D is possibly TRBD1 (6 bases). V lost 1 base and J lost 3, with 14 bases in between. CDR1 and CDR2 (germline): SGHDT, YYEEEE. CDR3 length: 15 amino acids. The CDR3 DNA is TGTGCCAGCAGCTTGTACGGGACACGCTACTACGAGCAGTACTTC. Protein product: CASSLYGTRYYEQYF.

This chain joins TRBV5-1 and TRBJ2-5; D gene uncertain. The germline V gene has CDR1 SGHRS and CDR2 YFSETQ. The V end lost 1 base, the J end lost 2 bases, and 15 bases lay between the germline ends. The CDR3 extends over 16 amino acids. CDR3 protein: CASSLTSPARQETQYF. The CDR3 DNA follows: TGCGCCAGCAGCTTGACGTCGCCAGCCCGACAAGAGACCCAGTACTTC. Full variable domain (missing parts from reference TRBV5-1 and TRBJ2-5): KAGVTQTPRYLIKTRGQQVTLSCSPISGHRSVSWYQQTPGQGLQFLFEYFSETQRNKGNFPGRFSGRQFSNSRSEMNVSTLELGDSALYLCASSLTSPARQETQYFGPGTRLLVL.

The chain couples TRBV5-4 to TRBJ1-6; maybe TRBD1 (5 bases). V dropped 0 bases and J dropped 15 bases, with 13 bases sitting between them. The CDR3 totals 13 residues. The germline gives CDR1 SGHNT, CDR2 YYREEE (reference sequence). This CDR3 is CASSLASKGLLHF. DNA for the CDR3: TGTGCCAGCAGCTTGGCGTCCAAGGGGCTCCTCCACTTT.

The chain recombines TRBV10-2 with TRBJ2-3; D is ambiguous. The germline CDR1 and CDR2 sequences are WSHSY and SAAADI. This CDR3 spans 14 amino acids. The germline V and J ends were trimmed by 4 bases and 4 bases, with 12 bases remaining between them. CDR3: CASSGYGIADTQYF. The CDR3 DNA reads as TGCGCCAGCAGTGGGTATGGAATCGCAGATACGCAGTATTTT.

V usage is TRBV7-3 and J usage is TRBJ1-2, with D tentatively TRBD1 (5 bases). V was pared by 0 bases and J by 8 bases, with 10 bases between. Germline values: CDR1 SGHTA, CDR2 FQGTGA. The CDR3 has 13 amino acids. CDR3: CASSLTAGSGYTF. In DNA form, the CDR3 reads TGTGCCAGCAGCTTAACGGCAGGGAGCGGCTACACCTTC.

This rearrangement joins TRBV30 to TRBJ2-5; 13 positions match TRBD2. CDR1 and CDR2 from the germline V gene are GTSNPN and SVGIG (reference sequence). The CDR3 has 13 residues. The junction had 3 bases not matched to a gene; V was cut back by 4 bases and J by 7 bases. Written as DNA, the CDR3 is TGTGCCTGGAAAACTAGCGGGGGGGCGACCCAGTACTTC. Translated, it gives CAWKTSGGATQYF.

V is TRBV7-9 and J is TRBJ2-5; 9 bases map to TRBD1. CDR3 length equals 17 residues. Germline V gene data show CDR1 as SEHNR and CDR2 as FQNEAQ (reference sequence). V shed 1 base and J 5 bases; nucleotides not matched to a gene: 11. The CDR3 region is CASSLEIGDREFETQYF. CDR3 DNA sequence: TGTGCCAGCAGCTTAGAGATAGGGGACAGGGAATTCGAGACCCAGTACTTC.

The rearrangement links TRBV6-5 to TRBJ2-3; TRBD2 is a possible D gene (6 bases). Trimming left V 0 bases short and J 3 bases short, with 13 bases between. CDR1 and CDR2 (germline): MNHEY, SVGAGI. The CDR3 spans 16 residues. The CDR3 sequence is CASSYSAGLNTDTQYF. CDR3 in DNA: TGTGCCAGCAGTTACTCCGCGGGACTGAATACAGATACGCAGTATTTT.

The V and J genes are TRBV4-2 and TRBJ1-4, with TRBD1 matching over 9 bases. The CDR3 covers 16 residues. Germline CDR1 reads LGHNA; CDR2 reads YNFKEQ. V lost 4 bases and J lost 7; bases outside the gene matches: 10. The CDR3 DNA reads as TGTGCCAGCAGCCGCGTACAGGGGGCGAAGGGTGAAAAACTGTTTTTT. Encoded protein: CASSRVQGAKGEKLFF.

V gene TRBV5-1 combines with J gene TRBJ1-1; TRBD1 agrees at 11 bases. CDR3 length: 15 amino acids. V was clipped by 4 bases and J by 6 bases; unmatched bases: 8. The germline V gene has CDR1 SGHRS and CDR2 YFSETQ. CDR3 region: CASSPYRDRGAEAFF. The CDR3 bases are TGCGCCAGCAGCCCTTACCGGGACAGGGGGGCTGAAGCTTTCTTT.

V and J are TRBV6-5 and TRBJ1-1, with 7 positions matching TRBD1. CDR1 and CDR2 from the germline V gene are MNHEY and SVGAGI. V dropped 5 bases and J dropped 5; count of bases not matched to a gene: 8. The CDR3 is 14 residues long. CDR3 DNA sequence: TGTGCCAGCAGTCGCGCGACCAGGGGGACTGAAGCTTTCTTT. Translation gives CASSRATRGTEAFF.

The CDR3 DNA reads as TGTGCCATCAGTGGCCCGGGGGGGACAGGGAGTAAATATGAGCAGTTCTTC. Protein sequence: CAISGPGGTGSKYEQFF. This chain uses TRBV10-3 with TRBJ2-1; D perhaps matches TRBD1 (9 bases). Trimming took 4 bases from V and 8 from J, leaving 24 bases between them. The V gene's germline CDR1 is ENHRY and CDR2 SYGVKD. This CDR3 is 17 amino acids long.

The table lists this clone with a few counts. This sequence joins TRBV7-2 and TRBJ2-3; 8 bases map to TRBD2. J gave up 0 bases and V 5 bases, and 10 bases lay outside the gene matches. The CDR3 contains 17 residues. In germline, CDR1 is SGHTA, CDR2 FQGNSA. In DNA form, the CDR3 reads TGTGCCAGCAGCCCCGGCGGGGGGATTACTAGCACAGATACGCAGTATTTT. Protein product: CASSPGGGITSTDTQYF.

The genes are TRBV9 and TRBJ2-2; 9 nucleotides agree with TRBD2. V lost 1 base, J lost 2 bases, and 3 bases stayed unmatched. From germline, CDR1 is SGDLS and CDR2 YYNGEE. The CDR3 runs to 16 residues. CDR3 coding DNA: TGTGCCAGCAGCGTACTAGCGGGAAGTAACACCGGGGAGCTGTTTTTT. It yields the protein CASSVLAGSNTGELFF.

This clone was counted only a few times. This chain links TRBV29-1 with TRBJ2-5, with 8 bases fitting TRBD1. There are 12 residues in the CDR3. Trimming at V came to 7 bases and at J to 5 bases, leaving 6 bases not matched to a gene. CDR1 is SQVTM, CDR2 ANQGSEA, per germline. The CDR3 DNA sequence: TGCAGCGGCGGACAGGGAATCGAGACCCAGTACTTC. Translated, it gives CSGGQGIETQYF.

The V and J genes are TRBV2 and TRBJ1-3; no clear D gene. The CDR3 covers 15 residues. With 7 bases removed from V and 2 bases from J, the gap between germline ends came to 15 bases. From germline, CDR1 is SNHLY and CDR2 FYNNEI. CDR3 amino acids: CASKEESAAGNTIYF. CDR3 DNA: TGTGCCAGCAAGGAGGAGTCGGCTGCTGGAAACACCATATATTTT.

As DNA, the CDR3 is TGTGCCAGCAGTTTAGGCAGGACAATCAAGCCCCAGCATTTT. Translating gives CASSLGRTIKPQHF. The chain uses TRBV28 and TRBJ1-5, with D possibly TRBD1 on 5 matching bases. Germline V lookup: CDR1 MDHEN, CDR2 SYDVKM. The CDR3 is made up of 14 amino acids. V lost 2 bases to trimming and J lost 8 bases, with 13 bases between them.

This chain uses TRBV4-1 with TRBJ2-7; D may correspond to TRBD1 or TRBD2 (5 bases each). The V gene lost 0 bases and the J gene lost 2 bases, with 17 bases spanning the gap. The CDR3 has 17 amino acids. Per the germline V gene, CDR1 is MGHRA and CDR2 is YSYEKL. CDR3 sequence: CASSQDPPGTLAYEQYF. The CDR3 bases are TGCGCCAGCAGCCAAGATCCGCCGGGGACCCTAGCCTACGAGCAGTACTTC.

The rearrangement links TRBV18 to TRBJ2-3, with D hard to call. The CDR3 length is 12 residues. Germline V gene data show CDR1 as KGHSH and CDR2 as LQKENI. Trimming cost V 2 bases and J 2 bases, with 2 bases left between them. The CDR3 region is CASSPVTDTQYF. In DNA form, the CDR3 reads TGTGCCAGCTCACCAGTCACAGATACGCAGTATTTT.

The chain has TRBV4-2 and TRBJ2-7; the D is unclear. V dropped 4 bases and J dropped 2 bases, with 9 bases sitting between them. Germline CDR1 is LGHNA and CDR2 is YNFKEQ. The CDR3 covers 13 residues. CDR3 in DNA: TGTGCCAGCAGCCGCGGACCGACCTACGAGCAGTACTTC. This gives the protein CASSRGPTYEQYF.

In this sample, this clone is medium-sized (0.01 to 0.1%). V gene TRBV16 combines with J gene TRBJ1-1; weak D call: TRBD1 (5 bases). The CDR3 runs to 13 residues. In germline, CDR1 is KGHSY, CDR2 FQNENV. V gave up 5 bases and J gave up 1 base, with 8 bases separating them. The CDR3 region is CASSSDRNTEAFF. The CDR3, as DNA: TGTGCCAGCAGCTCCGACAGGAACACTGAAGCTTTCTTT.

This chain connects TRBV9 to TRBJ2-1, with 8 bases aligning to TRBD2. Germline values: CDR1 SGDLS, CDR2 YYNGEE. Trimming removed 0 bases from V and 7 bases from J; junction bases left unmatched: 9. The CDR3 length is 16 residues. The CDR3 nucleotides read TGTGCCAGCAGCGTAGAAGACGGGAGGGTTCAGAATGAGCAGTTCTTC. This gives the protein CASSVEDGRVQNEQFF.